The source of this TCR beta chain is a study of blood T cell repertoires in COVID-19. This clone is termed medium-sized. Measured with immunoSEQ multiplex PCR; TCRdb has only the in-frame clones, and not every one. The sample holds approximately 16,000 clones, 88% seen once. CDR3 length: 16 amino acids. Germline V gene sequence: CDR1 SGDLS, CDR2 YYNGEE. Unmatched junction bases numbered 9, after V lost 4 bases and J lost 3 bases. The rearrangement joins TRBV9 to TRBJ2-3; 9 nucleotides align to TRBD2. The sequencing input was peripheral blood. This TCR derives from a human donor in a cohort sampled during active COVID-19. In DNA form, the CDR3 reads TGTGCCAGCAGCATCCAAGCGGGGGGTTCAACAGATACGCAGTATTTT. This codes for CASSIQAGGSTDTQYF.